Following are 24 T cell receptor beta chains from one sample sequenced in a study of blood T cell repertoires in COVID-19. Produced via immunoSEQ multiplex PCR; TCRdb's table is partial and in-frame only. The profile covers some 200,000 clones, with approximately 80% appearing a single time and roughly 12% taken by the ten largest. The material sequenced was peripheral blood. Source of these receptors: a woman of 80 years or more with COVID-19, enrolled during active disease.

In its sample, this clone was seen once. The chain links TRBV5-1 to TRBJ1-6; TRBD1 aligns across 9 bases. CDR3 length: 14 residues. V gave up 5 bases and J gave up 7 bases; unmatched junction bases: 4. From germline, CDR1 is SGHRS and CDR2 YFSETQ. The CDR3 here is CASSPDRGNSPLHF. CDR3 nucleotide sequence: TGCGCCAGCAGTCCGGACAGGGGCAATTCACCCCTCCACTTT.

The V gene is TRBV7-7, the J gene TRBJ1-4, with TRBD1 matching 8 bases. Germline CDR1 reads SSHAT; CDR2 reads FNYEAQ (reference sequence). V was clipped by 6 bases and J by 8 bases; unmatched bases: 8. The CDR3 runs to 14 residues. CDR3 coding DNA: TGTGCCAGCAGTTCCGGGACAGGTTCCGAAAAACTGTTTTTT. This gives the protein CASSSGTGSEKLFF. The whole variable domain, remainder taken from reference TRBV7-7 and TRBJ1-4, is GAGVSQSPRYKVTKRGQDVTLRCDPISSHATLYWYQQALGQGPEFLTYFNYEAQPDKSGLPSDRFSAERPEGSISTLTIQRTEQRDSAMYRCASSSGTGSEKLFFGSGTQLSVL.

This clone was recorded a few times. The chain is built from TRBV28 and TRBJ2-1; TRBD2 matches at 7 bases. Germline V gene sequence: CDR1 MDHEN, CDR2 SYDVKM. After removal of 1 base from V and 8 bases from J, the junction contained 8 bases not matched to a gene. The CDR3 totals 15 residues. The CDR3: CASSLYGRGDYEQFF. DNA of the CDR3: TGTGCCAGCAGTTTATATGGGAGGGGTGACTATGAGCAGTTCTTC.

The DNA of the CDR3 is TGTGCCAGCCAAAGTTCGGGAGGGGAGACCCAGTACTTC. It translates to CASQSSGGETQYF. V gene TRBV2 combines with J gene TRBJ2-5, with 8 bases identical to TRBD2. Germline values: CDR1 SNHLY, CDR2 FYNNEI. The CDR3 sequence is 13 residues long. V was clipped by 8 bases and J by 5 bases; unmatched bases: 7.

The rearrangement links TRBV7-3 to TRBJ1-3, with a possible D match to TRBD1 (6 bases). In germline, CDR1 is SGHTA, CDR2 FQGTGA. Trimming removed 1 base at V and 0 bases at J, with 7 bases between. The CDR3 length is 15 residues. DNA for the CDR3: TGTGCCAGCAGCTTAATGGGGGCCTCTGGAAACACCATATATTTT. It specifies CASSLMGASGNTIYF. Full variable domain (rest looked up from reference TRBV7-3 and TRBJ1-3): GAGVSQTPSNKVTEKGKYVELRCDPISGHTALYWYRQSLGQGPEFLIYFQGTGAADDSGLPNDRFFAVRPEGSVSTLKIQRTERGDSAVYLCASSLMGASGNTIYFGEGSWLTVV.

The DNA of the CDR3 is TGTGCCAGCAGGACAAACGGGGGAAATAATTCACCCCTCCACTTT. Translating it yields CASRTNGGNNSPLHF. This chain joins TRBV2 and TRBJ1-6; D possibly corresponds to TRBD1 (5 bases). The germline CDR1 and CDR2 sequences are SNHLY and FYNNEI. Trimming shortened V by 6 bases and J by 5 bases, and 14 bases separated the two germline ends. CDR3 length: 15 amino acids.

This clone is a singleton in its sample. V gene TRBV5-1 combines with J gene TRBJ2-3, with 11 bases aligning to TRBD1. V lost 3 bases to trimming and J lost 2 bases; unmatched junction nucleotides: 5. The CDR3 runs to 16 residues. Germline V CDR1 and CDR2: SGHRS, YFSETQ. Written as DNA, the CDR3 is TGCGCCAGCAGCTCGCGGACAGGGGGCAACACAGATACGCAGTATTTT. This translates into CASSSRTGGNTDTQYF.

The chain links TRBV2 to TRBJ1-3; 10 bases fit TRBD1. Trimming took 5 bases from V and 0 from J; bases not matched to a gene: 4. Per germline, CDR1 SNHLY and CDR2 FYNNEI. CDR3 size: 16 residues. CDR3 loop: CASSPTGGFSGNTIYF. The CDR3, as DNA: TGTGCCAGCAGTCCGACAGGGGGCTTCTCTGGAAACACCATATATTTT.

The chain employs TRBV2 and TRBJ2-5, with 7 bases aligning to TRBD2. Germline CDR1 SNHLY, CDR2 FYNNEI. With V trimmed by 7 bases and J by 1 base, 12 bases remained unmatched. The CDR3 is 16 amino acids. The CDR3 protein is CASTSLPSGIQETQYF. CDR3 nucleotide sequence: TGTGCCAGCACCTCCCTCCCCAGCGGGATCCAAGAGACCCAGTACTTC.

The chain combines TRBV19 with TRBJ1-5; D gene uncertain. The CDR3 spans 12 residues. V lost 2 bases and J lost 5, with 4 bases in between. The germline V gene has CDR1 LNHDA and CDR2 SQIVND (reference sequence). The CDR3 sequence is CASSILHQPQHF. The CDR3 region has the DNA TGTGCCAGTAGTATACTCCATCAGCCCCAGCATTTT.

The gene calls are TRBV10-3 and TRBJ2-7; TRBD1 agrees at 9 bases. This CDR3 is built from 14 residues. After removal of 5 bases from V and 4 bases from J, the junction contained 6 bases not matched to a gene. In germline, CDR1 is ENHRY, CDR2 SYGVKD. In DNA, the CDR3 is TGTGCCATCAGTTCGACAGGGGGGAGGTACGAGCAGTACTTC. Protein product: CAISSTGGRYEQYF.

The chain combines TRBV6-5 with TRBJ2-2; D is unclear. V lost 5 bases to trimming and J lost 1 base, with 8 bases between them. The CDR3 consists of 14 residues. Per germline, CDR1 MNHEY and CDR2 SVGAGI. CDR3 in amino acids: CASSLLRNTGELFF. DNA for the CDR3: TGTGCCAGCAGTCTTCTGCGGAACACCGGGGAGCTGTTTTTT.

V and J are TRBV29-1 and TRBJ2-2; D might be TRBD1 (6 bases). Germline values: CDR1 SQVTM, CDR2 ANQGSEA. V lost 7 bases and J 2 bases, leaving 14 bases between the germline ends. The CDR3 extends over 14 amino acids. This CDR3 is CSAEAGANTGELFF. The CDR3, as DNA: TGCAGCGCTGAGGCAGGGGCTAACACCGGGGAGCTGTTTTTT.

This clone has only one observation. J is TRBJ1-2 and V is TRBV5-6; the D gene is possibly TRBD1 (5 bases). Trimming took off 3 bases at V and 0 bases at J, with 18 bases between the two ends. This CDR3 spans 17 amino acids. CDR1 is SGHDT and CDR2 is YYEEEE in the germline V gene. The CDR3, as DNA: TGTGCCAGCAGCTGGGGTGGGGCAGGCGATCCTAACTATGGCTACACCTTC. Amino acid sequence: CASSWGGAGDPNYGYTF.

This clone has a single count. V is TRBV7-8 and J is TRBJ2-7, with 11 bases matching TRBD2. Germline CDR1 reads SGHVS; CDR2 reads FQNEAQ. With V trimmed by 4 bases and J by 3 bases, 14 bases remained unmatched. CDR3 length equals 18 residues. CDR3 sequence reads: CASSWGTSGKRGNYEQYF. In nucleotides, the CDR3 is TGTGCCAGCAGCTGGGGGACTAGCGGAAAAAGGGGGAACTACGAGCAGTACTTC. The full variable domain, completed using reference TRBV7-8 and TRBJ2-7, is GAGVSQSPRYKVAKRGQDVALRCDPISGHVSLFWYQQALGQGPEFLTYFQNEAQLDKSGLPSDRFFAERPEGSVSTLKIQRTQQEDSAVYLCASSWGTSGKRGNYEQYFGPGTRLTVT.

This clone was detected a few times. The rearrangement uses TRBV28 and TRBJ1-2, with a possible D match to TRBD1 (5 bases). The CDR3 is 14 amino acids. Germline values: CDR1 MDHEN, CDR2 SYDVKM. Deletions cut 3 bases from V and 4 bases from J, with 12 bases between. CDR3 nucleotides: TGTGCCAGCAGTTTCGGACCGGACATCTATGGCTACACCTTC. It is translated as CASSFGPDIYGYTF.

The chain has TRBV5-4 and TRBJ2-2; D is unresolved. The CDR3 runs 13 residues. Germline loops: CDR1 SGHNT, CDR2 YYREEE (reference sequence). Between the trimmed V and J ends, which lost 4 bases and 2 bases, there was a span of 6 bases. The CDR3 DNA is TGTGCCAGCAGCATAAAAAACACCGGGGAGCTGTTTTTT. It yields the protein CASSIKNTGELFF. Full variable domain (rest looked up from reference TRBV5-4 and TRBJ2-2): ETGVTQSPTHLIKTRGQQVTLRCSSQSGHNTVSWYQQALGQGPQFIFQYYREEENGRGNFPPRFSGLQFPNYSSELNVNALELDDSALYLCASSIKNTGELFFGEGSRLTVL.

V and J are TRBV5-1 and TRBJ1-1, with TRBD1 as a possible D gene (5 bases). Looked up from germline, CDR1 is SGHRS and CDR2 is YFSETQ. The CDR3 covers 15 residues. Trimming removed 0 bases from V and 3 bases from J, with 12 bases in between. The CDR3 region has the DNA TGCGCCAGCAGCTTGGGCAGGGTAGGGGACACTGAAGCTTTCTTT. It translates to CASSLGRVGDTEAFF.

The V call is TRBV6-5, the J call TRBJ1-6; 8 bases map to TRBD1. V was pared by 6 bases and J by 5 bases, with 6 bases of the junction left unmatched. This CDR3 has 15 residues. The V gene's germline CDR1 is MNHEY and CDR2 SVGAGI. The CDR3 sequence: CASRSGTGHNSPLHF. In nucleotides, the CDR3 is TGTGCCAGCAGATCCGGGACAGGCCATAATTCACCCCTCCACTTT.

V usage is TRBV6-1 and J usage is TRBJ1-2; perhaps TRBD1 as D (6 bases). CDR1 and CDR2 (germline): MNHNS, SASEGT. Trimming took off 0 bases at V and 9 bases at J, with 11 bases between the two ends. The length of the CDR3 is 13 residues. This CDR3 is CASSEATGRSYTF. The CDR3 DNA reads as TGTGCCAGCAGTGAAGCAACAGGGAGAAGCTACACCTTC.

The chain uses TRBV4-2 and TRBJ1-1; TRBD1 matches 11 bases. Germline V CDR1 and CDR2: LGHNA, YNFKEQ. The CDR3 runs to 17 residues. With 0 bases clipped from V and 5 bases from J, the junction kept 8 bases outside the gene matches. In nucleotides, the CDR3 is TGTGCCAGCAGCCAAGATTATGGGGGACAGGGGGGAACTGAAGCTTTCTTT. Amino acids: CASSQDYGGQGGTEAFF.

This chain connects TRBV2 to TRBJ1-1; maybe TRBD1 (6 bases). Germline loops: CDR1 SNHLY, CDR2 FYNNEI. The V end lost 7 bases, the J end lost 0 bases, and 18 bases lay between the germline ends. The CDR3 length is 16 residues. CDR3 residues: CASTRGPYRVNTEAFF. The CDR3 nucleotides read TGTGCCAGCACCCGGGGACCTTACAGGGTGAACACTGAAGCTTTCTTT.

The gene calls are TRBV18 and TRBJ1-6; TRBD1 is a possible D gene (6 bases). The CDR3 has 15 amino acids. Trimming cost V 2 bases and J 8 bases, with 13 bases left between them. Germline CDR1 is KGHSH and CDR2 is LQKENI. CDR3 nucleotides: TGTGCCAGCTCACCATCTAGGGGGAAAGATTCACCCCTCCACTTT. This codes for CASSPSRGKDSPLHF.

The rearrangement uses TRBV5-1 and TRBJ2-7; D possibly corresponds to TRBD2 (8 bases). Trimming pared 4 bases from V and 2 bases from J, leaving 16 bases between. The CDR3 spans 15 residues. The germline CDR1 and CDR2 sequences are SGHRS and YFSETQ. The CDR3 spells CASSPGRGLTYEQYF. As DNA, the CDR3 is TGCGCCAGCAGCCCCGGGAGGGGGCTGACCTACGAGCAGTACTTC.